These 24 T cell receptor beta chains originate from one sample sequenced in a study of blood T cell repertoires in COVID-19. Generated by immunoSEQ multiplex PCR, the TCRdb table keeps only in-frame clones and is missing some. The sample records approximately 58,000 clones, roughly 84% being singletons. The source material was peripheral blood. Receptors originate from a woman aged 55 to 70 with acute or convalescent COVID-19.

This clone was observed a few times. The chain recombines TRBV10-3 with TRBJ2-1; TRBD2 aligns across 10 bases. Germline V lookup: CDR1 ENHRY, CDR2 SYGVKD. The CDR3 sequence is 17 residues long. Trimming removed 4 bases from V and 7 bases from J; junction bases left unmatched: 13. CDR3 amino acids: CAISGVSTSGSWNEQFF. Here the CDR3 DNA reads TGTGCCATCAGTGGGGTATCGACTAGCGGGTCTTGGAATGAGCAGTTCTTC.

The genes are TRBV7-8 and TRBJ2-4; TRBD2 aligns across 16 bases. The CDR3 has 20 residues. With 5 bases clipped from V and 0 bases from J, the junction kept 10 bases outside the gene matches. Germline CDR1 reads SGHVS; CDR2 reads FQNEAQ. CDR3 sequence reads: CASSPRRGLAGGLAKNIQYF. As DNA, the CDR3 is TGTGCCAGCAGCCCCCGCCGGGGACTAGCGGGGGGGCTAGCCAAAAACATTCAGTACTTC.

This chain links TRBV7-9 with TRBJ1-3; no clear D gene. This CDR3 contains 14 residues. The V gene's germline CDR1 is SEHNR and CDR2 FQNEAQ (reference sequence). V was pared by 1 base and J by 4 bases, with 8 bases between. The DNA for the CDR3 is TGTGCCAGCAGCTTAGAGGGAGGAGGAAACACCATATATTTT. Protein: CASSLEGGGNTIYF. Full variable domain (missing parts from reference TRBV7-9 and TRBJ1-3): DTGVSQNPRHKITKRGQNVTFRCDPISEHNRLYWYRQTLGQGPEFLTYFQNEAQLEKSRLLSDRFSAERPKGSFSTLEIQRTEQGDSAMYLCASSLEGGGNTIYFGEGSWLTVV.

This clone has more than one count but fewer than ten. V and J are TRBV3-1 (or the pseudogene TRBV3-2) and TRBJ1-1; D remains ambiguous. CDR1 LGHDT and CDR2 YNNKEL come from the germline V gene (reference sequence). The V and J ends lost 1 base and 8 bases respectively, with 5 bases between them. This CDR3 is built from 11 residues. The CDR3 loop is CASSQGGEAFF. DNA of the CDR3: TGTGCCAGCAGCCAAGGCGGAGAAGCTTTCTTT.

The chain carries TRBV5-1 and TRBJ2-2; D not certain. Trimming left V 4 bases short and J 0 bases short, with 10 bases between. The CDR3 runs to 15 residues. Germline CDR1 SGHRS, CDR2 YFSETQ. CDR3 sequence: CASSPGATNTGELFF. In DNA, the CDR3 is TGCGCCAGCAGCCCCGGTGCTACGAACACCGGGGAGCTGTTTTTT.

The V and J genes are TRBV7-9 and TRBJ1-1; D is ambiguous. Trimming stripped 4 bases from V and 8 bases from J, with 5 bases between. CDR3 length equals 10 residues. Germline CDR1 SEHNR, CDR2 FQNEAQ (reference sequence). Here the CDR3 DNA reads TGTGCCAGCAGCTCCACAGAAGCTTTCTTT. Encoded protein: CASSSTEAFF. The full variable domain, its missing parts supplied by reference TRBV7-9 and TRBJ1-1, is DTGVSQNPRHKITKRGQNVTFRCDPISEHNRLYWYRQTLGQGPEFLTYFQNEAQLEKSRLLSDRFSAERPKGSFSTLEIQRTEQGDSAMYLCASSSTEAFFGQGTRLTVV.

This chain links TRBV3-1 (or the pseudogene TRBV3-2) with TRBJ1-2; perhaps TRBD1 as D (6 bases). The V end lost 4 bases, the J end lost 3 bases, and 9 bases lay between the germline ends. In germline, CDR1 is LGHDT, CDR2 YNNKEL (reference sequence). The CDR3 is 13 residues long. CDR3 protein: CASSPSGDYGYTF. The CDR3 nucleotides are TGTGCCAGCAGCCCTTCAGGGGACTATGGCTACACCTTC.

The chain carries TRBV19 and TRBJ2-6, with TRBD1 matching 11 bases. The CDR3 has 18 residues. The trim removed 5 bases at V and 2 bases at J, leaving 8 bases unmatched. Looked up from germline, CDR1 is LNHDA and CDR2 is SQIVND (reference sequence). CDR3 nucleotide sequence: TGTGCCAGTAGTTATTGGGGGGACAGGGGGGCTGGGGCCAACGTCCTGACTTTC. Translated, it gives CASSYWGDRGAGANVLTF. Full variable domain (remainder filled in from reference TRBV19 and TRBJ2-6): DGGITQSPKYLFRKEGQNVTLSCEQNLNHDAMYWYRQDPGQGLRLIYYSQIVNDFQKGDIAEGYSVSREKKESFPLTVTSAQKNPTAFYLCASSYWGDRGAGANVLTFGAGSRLTVL.

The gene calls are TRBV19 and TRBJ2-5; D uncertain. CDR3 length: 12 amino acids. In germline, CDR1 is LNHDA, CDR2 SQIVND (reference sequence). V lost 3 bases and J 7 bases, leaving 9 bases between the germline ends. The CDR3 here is CASSMPQSTQYF. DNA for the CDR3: TGTGCCAGTAGTATGCCGCAGTCGACCCAGTACTTC.

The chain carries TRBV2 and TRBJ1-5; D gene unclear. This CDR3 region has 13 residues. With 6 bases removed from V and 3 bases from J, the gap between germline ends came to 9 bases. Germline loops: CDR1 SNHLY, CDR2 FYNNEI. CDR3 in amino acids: CASSYGVNQPQHF. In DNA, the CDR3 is TGTGCCAGCAGCTACGGGGTCAATCAGCCCCAGCATTTT.

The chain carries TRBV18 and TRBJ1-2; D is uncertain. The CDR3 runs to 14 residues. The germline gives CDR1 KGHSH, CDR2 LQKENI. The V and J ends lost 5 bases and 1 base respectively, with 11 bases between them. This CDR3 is CASSTPERNYGYTF. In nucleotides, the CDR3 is TGTGCCAGCTCAACCCCTGAGCGTAACTATGGCTACACCTTC.

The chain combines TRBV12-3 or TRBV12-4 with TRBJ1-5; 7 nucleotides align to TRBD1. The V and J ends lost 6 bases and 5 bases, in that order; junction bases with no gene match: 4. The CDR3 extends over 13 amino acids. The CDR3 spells CASRTGSDQPQHF. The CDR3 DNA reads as TGTGCCAGCAGGACAGGGTCGGATCAGCCCCAGCATTTT.

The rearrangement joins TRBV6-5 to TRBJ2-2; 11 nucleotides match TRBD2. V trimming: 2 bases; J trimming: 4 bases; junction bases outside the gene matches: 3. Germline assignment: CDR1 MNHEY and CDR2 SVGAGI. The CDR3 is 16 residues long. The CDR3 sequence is CASSYPGTSGTGELFF. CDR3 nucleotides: TGTGCCAGCAGTTACCCCGGGACTAGCGGCACCGGGGAGCTGTTTTTT.

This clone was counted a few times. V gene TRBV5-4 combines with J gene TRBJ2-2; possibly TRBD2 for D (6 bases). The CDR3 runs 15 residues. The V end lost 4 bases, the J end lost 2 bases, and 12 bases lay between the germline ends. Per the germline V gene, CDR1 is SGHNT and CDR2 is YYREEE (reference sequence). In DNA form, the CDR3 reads TGTGCCAGCAGCCGCCGGGGGTTAAACACCGGGGAGCTGTTTTTT. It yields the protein CASSRRGLNTGELFF.

The CDR3 DNA reads as TGTGCCAGCAGACAATCCCGGTCAGATACGCAGTATTTT. Translated, it gives CASRQSRSDTQYF. The genes are TRBV3-1 (or the pseudogene TRBV3-2) and TRBJ2-3; D gene ambiguous. Trimming took 6 bases from V and 4 from J, leaving 11 bases between them. This CDR3 has 13 amino acids. CDR1 is LGHDT and CDR2 is YNNKEL in the germline V gene (reference sequence).

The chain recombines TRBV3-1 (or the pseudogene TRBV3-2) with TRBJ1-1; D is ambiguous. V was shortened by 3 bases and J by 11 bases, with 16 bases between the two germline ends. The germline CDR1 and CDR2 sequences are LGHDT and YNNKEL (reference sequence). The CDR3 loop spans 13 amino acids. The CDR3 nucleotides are TGTGCCAGCAGCCAGGCCCCAGTTGGGGAGGCTTTCTTT. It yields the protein CASSQAPVGEAFF.

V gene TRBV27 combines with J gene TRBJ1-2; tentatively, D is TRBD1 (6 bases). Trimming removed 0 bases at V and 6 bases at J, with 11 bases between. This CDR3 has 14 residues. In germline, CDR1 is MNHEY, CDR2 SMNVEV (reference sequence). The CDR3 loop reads CASSLSGGYDGYTF. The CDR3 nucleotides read TGTGCCAGCAGTTTATCTGGGGGCTATGATGGCTACACCTTC.

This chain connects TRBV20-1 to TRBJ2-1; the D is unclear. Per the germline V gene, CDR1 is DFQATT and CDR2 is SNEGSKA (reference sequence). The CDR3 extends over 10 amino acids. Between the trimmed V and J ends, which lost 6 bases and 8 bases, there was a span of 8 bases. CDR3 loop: CSARTDEQFF. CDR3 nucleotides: TGCAGTGCCCGAACAGATGAGCAGTTCTTC.

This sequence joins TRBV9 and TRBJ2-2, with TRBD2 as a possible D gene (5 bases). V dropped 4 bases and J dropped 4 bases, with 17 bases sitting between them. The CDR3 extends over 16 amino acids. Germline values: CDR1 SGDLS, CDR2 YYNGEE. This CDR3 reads CASSPRWGAGTGELFF. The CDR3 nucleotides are TGTGCCAGCAGCCCGCGATGGGGAGCAGGCACCGGGGAGCTGTTTTTT.

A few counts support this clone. The CDR3 coding sequence is TGTGCCAGTAGTATGGACAGGGAGCGCTCACCCCTCCACTTT. As protein: CASSMDRERSPLHF. This chain links TRBV19 with TRBJ1-6; the match to TRBD1 covers 8 bases. Per germline, CDR1 LNHDA and CDR2 SQIVND (reference sequence). The CDR3 length is 14 residues. J was trimmed by 10 bases and V by 3 bases; bases with no gene match: 5.

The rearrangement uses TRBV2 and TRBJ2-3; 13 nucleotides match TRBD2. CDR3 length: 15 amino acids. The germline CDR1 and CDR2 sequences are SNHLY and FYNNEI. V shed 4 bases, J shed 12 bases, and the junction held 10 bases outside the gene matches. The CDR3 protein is CASSATSGGAIFQYF. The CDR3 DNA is TGTGCCAGCAGTGCCACTAGCGGGGGGGCCATTTTTCAGTATTTT. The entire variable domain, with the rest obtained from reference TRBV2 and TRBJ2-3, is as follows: EPEVTQTPSHQVTQMGQEVILRCVPISNHLYFYWYRQILGQKVEFLVSFYNNEISEKSEIFDDQFSVERPDGSNFTLKIRSTKLEDSAMYFCASSATSGGAIFQYFGPGTRLTVL.

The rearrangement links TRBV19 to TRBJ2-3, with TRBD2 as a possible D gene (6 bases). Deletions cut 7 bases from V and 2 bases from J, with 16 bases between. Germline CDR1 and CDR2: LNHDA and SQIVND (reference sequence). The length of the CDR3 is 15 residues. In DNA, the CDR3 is TGTGCCAGTAACCCCTCGGGACTCTCCACAGATACGCAGTATTTT. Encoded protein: CASNPSGLSTDTQYF.

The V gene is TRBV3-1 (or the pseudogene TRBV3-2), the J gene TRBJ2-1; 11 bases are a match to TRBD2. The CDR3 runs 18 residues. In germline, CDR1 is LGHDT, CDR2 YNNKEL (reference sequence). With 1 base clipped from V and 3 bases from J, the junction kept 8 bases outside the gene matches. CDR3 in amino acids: CASSQGLPGLADYNEQFF. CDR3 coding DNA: TGTGCCAGCAGCCAAGGTCTTCCGGGACTAGCGGACTACAATGAGCAGTTCTTC.

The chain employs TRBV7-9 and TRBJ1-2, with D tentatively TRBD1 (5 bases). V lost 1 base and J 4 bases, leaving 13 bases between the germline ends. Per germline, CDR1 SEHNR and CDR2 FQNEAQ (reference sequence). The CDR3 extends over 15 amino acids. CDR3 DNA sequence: TGTGCCAGCAGCTTAGGTGGCGGACACCTCTATGGCTACACCTTC. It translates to CASSLGGGHLYGYTF.